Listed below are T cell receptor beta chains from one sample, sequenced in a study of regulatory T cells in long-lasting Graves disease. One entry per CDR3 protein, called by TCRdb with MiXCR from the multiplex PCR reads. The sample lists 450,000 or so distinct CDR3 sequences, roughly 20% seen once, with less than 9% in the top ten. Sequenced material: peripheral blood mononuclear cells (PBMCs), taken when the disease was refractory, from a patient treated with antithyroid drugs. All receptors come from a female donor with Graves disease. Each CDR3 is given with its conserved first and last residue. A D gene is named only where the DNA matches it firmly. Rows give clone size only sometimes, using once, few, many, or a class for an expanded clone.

CDR3 DNA: TGTGCCAGCAGCGTAGACCAGGGTCGGAGCTACGAGCAGTACTTC
CDR3 protein: CASSVDQGRSYEQYF
V gene: TRBV9
J gene: TRBJ2-7
clone size: .
D gene: .

CDR3 DNA: TGTGCCAGCAGTGAGACTAGACGAAATGAGCAGTTCTTC
CDR3 protein: CASSETRRNEQFF
V gene: TRBV2
J gene: TRBJ2-1
clone size: .
D gene: .

CDR3 DNA: TGTGCCGGGAAAGGTGGAGGCTTTTTCGCTGGAAACACCATATATTTT
CDR3 protein: CAGKGGGFFAGNTIYF
V gene: TRBV12-3/TRBV12-4
J gene: TRBJ1-3
clone size: many
D gene: .

CDR3 DNA: TGCAGCGCCCTCCCAGGGACTAACTATGGCTACACCTTC
CDR3 protein: CSALPGTNYGYTF
V gene: TRBV29-1
J gene: TRBJ1-2
clone size: many
D gene: .

CDR3 DNA: TGTGCCAGCTCTGATACTAGCGGTAGCACAGATACGCAGTATTTT
CDR3 protein: CASSDTSGSTDTQYF
V gene: TRBV28
J gene: TRBJ2-3
clone size: .
D gene: TRBD2

CDR3 DNA: TGTGCCACCAGCAGAGATAAAGGCTGGGAGGGAGAGACCCAGTACTTC
CDR3 protein: CATSRDKGWEGETQYF
V gene: TRBV15
J gene: TRBJ2-5
clone size: many
D gene: TRBD2

CDR3 DNA: TGCAGTGCTAATGGACTAGCGGGGTCCTACGAGCAGTACTTC
CDR3 protein: CSANGLAGSYEQYF
V gene: TRBV20-1
J gene: TRBJ2-7
clone size: few
D gene: TRBD2

CDR3 DNA: TGTGCCAGCAGCCGGGACGCCCTTCACACCGGGGAGCTGTTTTTT
CDR3 protein: CASSRDALHTGELFF
V gene: TRBV9
J gene: TRBJ2-2
clone size: .
D gene: .

CDR3 DNA: TGTGCCAGCAGAGGGACAGACGGCACTGAAGCTTTCTTT
CDR3 protein: CASRGTDGTEAFF
V gene: TRBV25-1
J gene: TRBJ1-1
clone size: many
D gene: TRBD1

CDR3 DNA: TGCAGCGTTGAAGATTACACCTACGAGCAGTACTTC
CDR3 protein: CSVEDYTYEQYF
V gene: TRBV29-1
J gene: TRBJ2-7
clone size: .
D gene: .

CDR3 DNA: TGTGCCAGCCCAGGAGACTCGAACACCGGGGAGCTGTTTTTT
CDR3 protein: CASPGDSNTGELFF
V gene: TRBV6-1
J gene: TRBJ2-2
clone size: few
D gene: .

CDR3 DNA: TGTGCCAGCAGGGCGCCGGGACAGGGTCTCGAGCAGTACTTC
CDR3 protein: CASRAPGQGLEQYF
V gene: TRBV2
J gene: TRBJ2-7
clone size: many
D gene: TRBD1

CDR3 DNA: TGTGCCAGCAGCTTAGTTGCCAGCAGCTCTAGCCAAAACATTCAGTACTTC
CDR3 protein: CASSLVASSSSQNIQYF
V gene: TRBV7-8
J gene: TRBJ2-4
clone size: few
D gene: .

CDR3 DNA: TGTGCCAGCAGCCGAATATCGACAGGGGCTTACTACGAGCAGTACTTC
CDR3 protein: CASSRISTGAYYEQYF
V gene: TRBV3-1
J gene: TRBJ2-7
clone size: .
D gene: TRBD1

CDR3 DNA: TGTGCCAGCAGCCAACTAGCGGCCGGGGTCGCCGGGGAGCTGTTTTTT
CDR3 protein: CASSQLAAGVAGELFF
V gene: TRBV6-1
J gene: TRBJ2-2
clone size: .
D gene: TRBD2

CDR3 DNA: TGTGCCAGCAGTTACACAAGGTCTGCCGGGGAGCTGTTTTTT
CDR3 protein: CASSYTRSAGELFF
V gene: TRBV6-5
J gene: TRBJ2-2
clone size: few
D gene: .

CDR3 DNA: TGTGCCAGCAGCTATAACAGGGATGGCTACACCTTC
CDR3 protein: CASSYNRDGYTF
V gene: TRBV7-9
J gene: TRBJ1-2
clone size: .
D gene: .

CDR3 DNA: TGTGCCAGCAGTGTGCAGGGTCGGCAGCCCCAGCATTTT
CDR3 protein: CASSVQGRQPQHF
V gene: TRBV2
J gene: TRBJ1-5
clone size: many
D gene: .

CDR3 DNA: TGTGCCAGCAGTGATCTCCCCCACGTTTCTGGGTTCTCAGGGGCCAACGTCCTGACTTTC
CDR3 protein: CASSDLPHVSGFSGANVLTF
V gene: TRBV6-2/TRBV6-3
J gene: TRBJ2-6
clone size: many
D gene: .

CDR3 DNA: TGTGCCAGCAGTTTATTGGGGGGAAGCTACGAGCAGTACTTC
CDR3 protein: CASSLLGGSYEQYF
V gene: TRBV28
J gene: TRBJ2-7
clone size: many
D gene: .

CDR3 DNA: TGTGCCAGCAGTTACCTCCGGAGCTACGAGCAGTACTTC
CDR3 protein: CASSYLRSYEQYF
V gene: TRBV28
J gene: TRBJ2-7
clone size: .
D gene: .

CDR3 DNA: TGTGCCAGCAGGCCTACAGGGCTCGCCGAGCAGTACTTC
CDR3 protein: CASRPTGLAEQYF
V gene: TRBV28
J gene: TRBJ2-7
clone size: many
D gene: .

CDR3 DNA: TGTGCCAGCAGCTTGCGGGTCTGGCAGCCCCAGCATTTT
CDR3 protein: CASSLRVWQPQHF
V gene: TRBV5-5
J gene: TRBJ1-5
clone size: few
D gene: .

CDR3 DNA: TGTGCCAGCAGTTACTCGCCGCAGGGGCCCGAGCAGTACTTC
CDR3 protein: CASSYSPQGPEQYF
V gene: TRBV6-5
J gene: TRBJ2-7
clone size: few
D gene: .

CDR3 DNA: TGTGCCAGCAGCTTAGATATCAGGGTGGCTAGCGGGAACACCGGGGAGCTGTTTTTT
CDR3 protein: CASSLDIRVASGNTGELFF
V gene: TRBV11-2
J gene: TRBJ2-2
clone size: .
D gene: TRBD2

CDR3 DNA: TGTGCCACCAGTGACTACAATAGCAATCAGCCCCAGCATTTT
CDR3 protein: CATSDYNSNQPQHF
V gene: TRBV24-1
J gene: TRBJ1-5
clone size: many
D gene: .

CDR3 DNA: TGTGCCAGCAGCCCGAACGGCCCCCAAGAGACCCAGTACTTC
CDR3 protein: CASSPNGPQETQYF
V gene: TRBV11-2
J gene: TRBJ2-5
clone size: many
D gene: .

CDR3 DNA: TGTGCCTGGAGATCCGGGATAGGGGGCGCGGGGTACAATGAGCAGTTCTTC
CDR3 protein: CAWRSGIGGAGYNEQFF
V gene: TRBV30
J gene: TRBJ2-1
clone size: .
D gene: .

CDR3 DNA: TGTGCCAGCAGTTTTTCAGGGAGCGCTTTCTTT
CDR3 protein: CASSFSGSAFF
V gene: TRBV6-9
J gene: TRBJ1-1
clone size: many
D gene: .

CDR3 DNA: TGTGCCTGGAGGTCTGGGGGAAAACTGTTTTTT
CDR3 protein: CAWRSGGKLFF
V gene: TRBV30
J gene: TRBJ1-4
clone size: many
D gene: .

CDR3 DNA: TGTGCCAGCAAACCGGGCACATACCCCACAGATACGCAGTATTTT
CDR3 protein: CASKPGTYPTDTQYF
V gene: TRBV6-1
J gene: TRBJ2-3
clone size: .
D gene: .

CDR3 DNA: TGTGCCAGCAGTGATTCGGCAGGTCGTGGCTACACCTTC
CDR3 protein: CASSDSAGRGYTF
V gene: TRBV2
J gene: TRBJ1-2
clone size: many
D gene: .

CDR3 DNA: TGCAGCGTTGTGAGGGGAGGCACCGGGGAGCTGTTTTTT
CDR3 protein: CSVVRGGTGELFF
V gene: TRBV29-1
J gene: TRBJ2-2
clone size: many
D gene: .

CDR3 DNA: TGTGCCAGCAGCCCCTCAGTGGCTACCCTTTACGAGCAGTACTTC
CDR3 protein: CASSPSVATLYEQYF
V gene: TRBV7-9
J gene: TRBJ2-7
clone size: .
D gene: .

CDR3 DNA: TGTGCCAGCAGCTTAACCCGGACAGTACGTTCCTCACCCCTCCACTTT
CDR3 protein: CASSLTRTVRSSPLHF
V gene: TRBV11-2
J gene: TRBJ1-6
clone size: many
D gene: .

CDR3 DNA: TGTGCCATCAGTGAGAGCCCAGCCTTGGGCGACTCTGGAAACACCATATATTTT
CDR3 protein: CAISESPALGDSGNTIYF
V gene: TRBV10-3
J gene: TRBJ1-3
clone size: .
D gene: .

CDR3 DNA: TGCAGCGTCCTGACAGGGGGTCTGGACACTGAAGCTTTCTTT
CDR3 protein: CSVLTGGLDTEAFF
V gene: TRBV29-1
J gene: TRBJ1-1
clone size: few
D gene: TRBD1

CDR3 DNA: TGTGCCAGCAGGGTCCGGGACAGGGTTACTGAAGCTTTCTTT
CDR3 protein: CASRVRDRVTEAFF
V gene: TRBV12-3/TRBV12-4
J gene: TRBJ1-1
clone size: few
D gene: TRBD1

CDR3 DNA: TGTGCCAGCAGCTTTGAGGGTGGCGGTCTAGAGACCCAGTACTTC
CDR3 protein: CASSFEGGGLETQYF
V gene: TRBV5-4
J gene: TRBJ2-5
clone size: .
D gene: .

CDR3 DNA: TGTGCCAGCACCGACCGGAGGACCGGGGAGCTGTTTTTT
CDR3 protein: CASTDRRTGELFF
V gene: TRBV6-1
J gene: TRBJ2-2
clone size: .
D gene: .

CDR3 DNA: TGCAGCGGCTCCCATTCCTCAGGGAACTACGAGCAGTACTTC
CDR3 protein: CSGSHSSGNYEQYF
V gene: TRBV29-1
J gene: TRBJ2-7
clone size: many
D gene: .

CDR3 DNA: TGCGCCAGCAGCCCGGGGGACGGTGGGGCCCATCAGCCCCAGCATTTT
CDR3 protein: CASSPGDGGAHQPQHF
V gene: TRBV5-1
J gene: TRBJ1-5
clone size: few
D gene: .

CDR3 DNA: TGTGCCAGCAGTCCCCCGGGACAGAGTGAAGCTTTCTTT
CDR3 protein: CASSPPGQSEAFF
V gene: TRBV28
J gene: TRBJ1-1
clone size: many
D gene: TRBD1

CDR3 DNA: TGTGCCTGGAGTATGACCGTGAACACTGAAGCTTTCTTT
CDR3 protein: CAWSMTVNTEAFF
V gene: TRBV30
J gene: TRBJ1-1
clone size: many
D gene: .

CDR3 DNA: TGTGCCAGCAGTTGGATTTACTCCCTCGGATGGGTCTACGAGCAGTACTTC
CDR3 protein: CASSWIYSLGWVYEQYF
V gene: TRBV28
J gene: TRBJ2-7
clone size: many
D gene: .

CDR3 DNA: TGTGCCAGCAGGGCGGTCCCTACCCAGGGTGGCTACACCTTC
CDR3 protein: CASRAVPTQGGYTF
V gene: TRBV12-3/TRBV12-4
J gene: TRBJ1-2
clone size: many
D gene: .

CDR3 DNA: TGTGCCAGCAGTTACTCGAGTTGGGGGGAGGGAACCTACAATGAGCAGTTCTTC
CDR3 protein: CASSYSSWGEGTYNEQFF
V gene: TRBV6-2/TRBV6-3
J gene: TRBJ2-1
clone size: .
D gene: TRBD2

CDR3 DNA: TGTGCCAGCTCACCGCTCTCCGGCAGGGCCGACCAAGAGACCCAGTACTTC
CDR3 protein: CASSPLSGRADQETQYF
V gene: TRBV18
J gene: TRBJ2-5
clone size: few
D gene: .

CDR3 DNA: TGTGCCAGCACCCCACCCAGGGGGCATCAGCCCCAGCATTTT
CDR3 protein: CASTPPRGHQPQHF
V gene: TRBV12-3/TRBV12-4
J gene: TRBJ1-5
clone size: many
D gene: TRBD1

CDR3 DNA: TGTGCCAGCAGTTTAACCCCGGGAGGGGGCTTTAGCACAGATACGCAGTATTTT
CDR3 protein: CASSLTPGGGFSTDTQYF
V gene: TRBV6-5
J gene: TRBJ2-3
clone size: .
D gene: .

CDR3 DNA: TGTGCCAGCAGTTTCACCCCGACTAGGACCTACGAGCAGTACTTC
CDR3 protein: CASSFTPTRTYEQYF
V gene: TRBV6-9
J gene: TRBJ2-7
clone size: .
D gene: .

CDR3 DNA: TGTGCCAGCAGTGAAGCAATTTTACGGGGGACTAGCTCAGAGACCCAGTACTTC
CDR3 protein: CASSEAILRGTSSETQYF
V gene: TRBV6-1
J gene: TRBJ2-5
clone size: few
D gene: TRBD2

CDR3 DNA: TGTGCCAGCAAGGCGGGAGGAGCCAAAAACATTCAGTACTTC
CDR3 protein: CASKAGGAKNIQYF
V gene: TRBV28
J gene: TRBJ2-4
clone size: many
D gene: TRBD2

CDR3 DNA: TGTGCCAGCACCACCGGGACAGGCGGCAATCAGCCCCAGCATTTT
CDR3 protein: CASTTGTGGNQPQHF
V gene: TRBV28
J gene: TRBJ1-5
clone size: many
D gene: TRBD1

CDR3 DNA: TGTGCCAGCAGTCCCTTTGGCGGGAGGGGCACCGGGGAGCTGTTTTTT
CDR3 protein: CASSPFGGRGTGELFF
V gene: TRBV12-3/TRBV12-4
J gene: TRBJ2-2
clone size: many
D gene: TRBD2

CDR3 DNA: TGTGCCATCAGTGAAACAGGGGGCCTTCAGCCCCAGCATTTT
CDR3 protein: CAISETGGLQPQHF
V gene: TRBV10-3
J gene: TRBJ1-5
clone size: few
D gene: TRBD1

CDR3 DNA: TGTGCCAGCAGCTATGTGCAGGGGGCGGTTGGCTACACCTTC
CDR3 protein: CASSYVQGAVGYTF
V gene: TRBV12-3/TRBV12-4
J gene: TRBJ1-2
clone size: many
D gene: TRBD1